This T cell receptor beta chain was documented in a study of blood T cell repertoires in COVID-19. Study background: Samples of COVID-19 (acute and convalescent) were obtained from the United States, Italy and Spain. Sources were T cells, B-cell-depleted T cells, or PBMCs; the material itself was cDNA or gDNA.

The method was immunoSEQ multiplex PCR; TCRdb's version includes in-frame clones alone and lacks a portion of them. The sample shows over 350,000 clones, around nine tenths of them seen only once. Those enrolled, adults aged roughly 18 to 89 years, came from about two dozen US areas. All recovered Cohort 3 donors got two negative PCRs, got clearance, or saw symptom resolution. This CDR3 contains 17 residues. V shed 5 bases and J shed 0 bases, with 20 bases lying between them. CDR1 and CDR2 (germline): SGHAT, FQNNGV. J is TRBJ2-7 and V is TRBV11-2, with no clear D. The sequenced sample consisted of PBMCs or T cells enriched from blood (not recorded which). The receptor was isolated from a young woman who had recovered from COVID-19. CDR3 nucleotides: TGTGCCAGCAGCCTGAAGAGAGGTCTTCTTACCTCCTACGAGCAGTACTTC. This translates into CASSLKRGLLTSYEQYF.